The source of this T cell receptor beta chain is a study of T-cell memory formation after mild COVID-19. Trimming took off 7 bases at V and 7 bases at J, with 9 bases between the two ends. The CDR3 runs to 11 residues. The germline V gene encodes CDR1 MNHEY and CDR2 SVGAGI. TCRdb processed the 5' RACE reads anew with MiXCR; each CDR3 protein has one entry. The sample contains 180,000 or so distinct CDR3 sequences, 16% of which appear only once. The sequence was collected from an adult woman who had mild COVID-19 (a few samples of this study predate the infection). Cell type and time point are not known. The J gene is TRBJ2-3, the V gene TRBV6-5; no definite D call. Sample: PBMCs or a T cell subset sorted from them (not recorded which). As DNA, the CDR3 is TGTGCCAGCACTTTGGGTCATACGCAGTATTTT. Translated, it gives CASTLGHTQYF.